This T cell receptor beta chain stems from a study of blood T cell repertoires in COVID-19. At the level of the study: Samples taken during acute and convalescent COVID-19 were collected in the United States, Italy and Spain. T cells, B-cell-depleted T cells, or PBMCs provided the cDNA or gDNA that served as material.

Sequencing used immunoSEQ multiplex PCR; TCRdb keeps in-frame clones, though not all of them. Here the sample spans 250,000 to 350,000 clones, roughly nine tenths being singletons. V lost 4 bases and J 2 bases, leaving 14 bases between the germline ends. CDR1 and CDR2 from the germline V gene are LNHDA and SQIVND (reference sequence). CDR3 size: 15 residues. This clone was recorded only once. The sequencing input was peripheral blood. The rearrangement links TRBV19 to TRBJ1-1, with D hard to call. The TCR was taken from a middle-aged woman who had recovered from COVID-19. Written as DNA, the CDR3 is TGTGCCAGTAGTAATCCTCCGCGGGGAAACACTGAAGCTTTCTTT. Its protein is CASSNPPRGNTEAFF.